The rows below give T cell receptor beta chains drawn from one sample of a study of patients and donors after allogeneic stem cell transplantation. MiXCR was run by TCRdb on the RT-PCR reads, yielding one entry per CDR3 protein. Of more than 7,500 distinct CDR3 sequences listed, 11% are singletons. Sequenced material: blood, either unsorted or a sorted T cell fraction (not recorded which). These receptors came from a human donor who was either an allogeneic HSCT recipient or a stem cell or donor lymphocyte infusion donor (not recorded which). It is not recorded whose cells these are; they may come from a transplant donor. CDR3s include the opening cysteine and the closing phenylalanine or tryptophan. Size values are once, few and many counts, or a class for expanded clones, and some rows have none.

size	V	J	CDR3
few	TRBV7-9	TRBJ1-4	CASSFPTRGLSEKLFF
.	TRBV19	TRBJ1-2	CASSIGDSESPSGYTF
many	TRBV6-1	TRBJ1-3	CASRGQGNGGNTIYF
many	TRBV4-3	TRBJ1-1	CASSQDPNNRNTEAFF
many	TRBV25-1	TRBJ2-7	CASEQAGGSYEQYF
many	TRBV4-3	TRBJ1-1	CASSQEGGIRDAFF
.	TRBV6-6	TRBJ1-2	CASSWNQEGYTF
many	TRBV7-9	TRBJ1-1	CASSFLSGGHTEAFF
many	TRBV6-5	TRBJ1-2	CASSSWGRGNYGYTF
many	TRBV7-6	TRBJ2-3	CASSFGTGTYTQYF
.	TRBV7-9	TRBJ1-4	CASSFTQGAIGEKLFF
many	TRBV7-8	TRBJ2-3	CASSLGVAGGNTDTQYF
many	TRBV14	TRBJ1-5	CASSQNVRDKQPQHF
.	TRBV20-1	TRBJ2-7	CSARGFTGDSPYAYEQYF
few	TRBV20-1	TRBJ2-3	CSAPFGSGGRTDTQYF
.	TRBV18	TRBJ2-1	CASSPPASGFNEQFF
few	TRBV9	TRBJ1-2	CASSVGTPNYGYTF
.	TRBV10-3	TRBJ1-1	CATRTGGPTEAFF
few	TRBV20-1	TRBJ1-5	CSAAQGAGNQPQHF
many	TRBV12-3/TRBV12-4	TRBJ1-1	CASRSTGLNTEAFF
.	TRBV28	TRBJ2-1	CASSLAGGPGNEQFF
many	TRBV25-1	TRBJ1-1	CASSERGGTEAFF
.	TRBV7-3	TRBJ1-5	CASSLFNRGSNQPQHF
few	TRBV10-3	TRBJ1-2	CAISLTGVANGYTF
.	TRBV7-2	TRBJ2-5	CASSLVGGGGETQYF
few	TRBV12-3/TRBV12-4	TRBJ1-1	CASRIRGGETEAFF
few	TRBV20-1	TRBJ1-5	CSASNRLDNQPQHF
few	TRBV25-1	TRBJ1-1	CASSYQGHARNTEAFF
.	TRBV6-5	TRBJ1-1	CASSYGTMGTEAFF
.	TRBV20-1	TRBJ2-3	CSPDRTGGSDTQYF
few	TRBV18	TRBJ2-5	CASSPRRSQGETQYF
.	TRBV7-2	TRBJ1-5	CASSLRGEQPQHF
few	TRBV20-1	TRBJ1-2	CSGLFVGGYTF
few	TRBV21-1	TRBJ1-1	CASSKALGWTKTEAFF
.	TRBV5-4	TRBJ2-7	CASSRQGDYEQYF
.	TRBV30	TRBJ2-5	CAWSAVETQYF
few	TRBV7-7	TRBJ2-2	CASSLDQGANGELFF
.	TRBV12-2	TRBJ2-7	CASRFETGDGTYEQYF
few	TRBV12-3/TRBV12-4	TRBJ2-1	CASSLPGLAGGNEQFF
.	TRBV10-3	TRBJ2-5	CAIRGQQETQYF
few	TRBV10-3	TRBJ2-1	CAIRGTGAYNEQFF
many	TRBV16	TRBJ1-5	CASSPPAAPNQPQHF
.	TRBV10-3	TRBJ2-3	CAITSGGADTQYF
many	TRBV12-3/TRBV12-4	TRBJ1-6	CASSRGVGSYNSPLHF
few	TRBV20-1	TRBJ2-7	CSGTRTGTGYHEQYF
many	TRBV29-1	TRBJ1-2	CSVQRQSSYGYTF
.	TRBV20-1	TRBJ2-7	CSAYTTGALEQYF
.	TRBV12-3/TRBV12-4	TRBJ2-3	CASSLYPDTQYF
few	TRBV3-1	TRBJ2-5	CASSPVEGLAEKETQYF
.	TRBV5-1	TRBJ2-7	CASSPLLGGITYEQYF
few	TRBV29-1	TRBJ2-7	CSVTSGFYEQYF